This TCR beta chain comes out of a study of T cells in Graves' hyperthyroidism and ophthalmopathy. Across the study: Peripheral blood samples were taken at initial diagnosis, prior to any treatment. Whole-study findings and limits: A 13 V-J model separated ophthalmopathy from stable hyperthyroidism.

From RNA transcripts, TCR beta CDR3 regions were amplified. The HTBI primer set was used in a first-round RT-PCR of the TCR CDR3. TCRdb called the multiplex PCR reads again in MiXCR, with one record for every CDR3 protein. The sample consists of approximately 480,000 distinct CDR3 sequences, 20% to 25% of them appearing once. Germline V gene lookup returns CDR1 PRHDT and CDR2 FYEKMQ (reference sequence). The CDR3 contains 14 residues. Trimming pared 2 bases from V and 2 bases from J, leaving 9 bases between. This clonotype was seen repeatedly, ten times or more. Its specificity is not known. Reasons for excluding patients were uncontrolled infection, other autoimmune disease, pregnancy or lactation. Fresh 10 ml peripheral blood yielded PBMCs.

Sequencing was performed on blood. The sequence was obtained from a man between 18 and 29 years old with Graves' hyperthyroidism. V gene TRBV13 combines with J gene TRBJ1-1; D might be TRBD1 (5 bases). Here the CDR3 reads CASSLLWDNTEAFF. As DNA, the CDR3 is TGTGCCAGCAGCTTATTGTGGGACAACACTGAAGCTTTCTTT.